This T cell receptor beta chain was recovered during a study of T cell responses to AZD1222 COVID-19 vaccine. From germline, CDR1 is SGHRS and CDR2 YFSETQ. The trim removed 0 bases at V and 5 bases at J, leaving 9 bases unmatched. The CDR3 runs 16 residues. Overall study findings and caveats: Of spike-specific TCRs, nearly half reportedly target regions left unmutated in variants. None of the repertoires were sampled until the peak T cell response had passed. The number of AZD1222 recipients seropositive at baseline was only five or six.

Worth noting for this clone: The antigen is unknown.

Measured with immunoSEQ multiplex PCR; TCRdb has only the in-frame clones, and not every one. In the table there are 150,000 to 200,000 clones, 80% to 90% of which are singletons. The chain carries TRBV5-1 and TRBJ1-1, with 8 bases aligning to TRBD1. The sample was peripheral blood, taken on day 0 of AZD1222 vaccination. The TCR sequence derives from an adult in good health. CDR3 residues: CASSLARQGAKTEAFF. CDR3 DNA: TGCGCCAGCAGCTTGGCCCGTCAGGGGGCGAAAACTGAAGCTTTCTTT.